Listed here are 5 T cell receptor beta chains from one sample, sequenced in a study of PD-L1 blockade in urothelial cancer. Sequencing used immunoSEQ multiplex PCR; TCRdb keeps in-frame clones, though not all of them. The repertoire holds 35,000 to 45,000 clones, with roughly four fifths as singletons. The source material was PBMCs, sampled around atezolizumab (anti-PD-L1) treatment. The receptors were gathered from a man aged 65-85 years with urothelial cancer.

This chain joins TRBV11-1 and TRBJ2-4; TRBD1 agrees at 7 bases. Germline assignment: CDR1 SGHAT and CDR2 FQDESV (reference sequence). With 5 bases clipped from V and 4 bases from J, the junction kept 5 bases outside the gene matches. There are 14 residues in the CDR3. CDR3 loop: CASSLDRAKNIQYF. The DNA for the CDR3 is TGTGCCAGCAGCCTTGACAGGGCAAAAAACATTCAGTACTTC.

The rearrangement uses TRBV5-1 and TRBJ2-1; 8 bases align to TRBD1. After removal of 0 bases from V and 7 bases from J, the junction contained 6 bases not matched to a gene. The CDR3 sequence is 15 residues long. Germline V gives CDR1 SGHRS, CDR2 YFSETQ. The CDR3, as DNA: TGCGCCAGCAGCTTGGCAGGGGGCGACTTGAATGAGCAGTTCTTC. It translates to CASSLAGGDLNEQFF.

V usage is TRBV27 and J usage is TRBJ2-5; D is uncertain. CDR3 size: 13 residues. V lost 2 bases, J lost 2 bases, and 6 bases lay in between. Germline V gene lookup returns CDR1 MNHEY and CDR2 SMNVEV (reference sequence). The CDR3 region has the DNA TGTGCCAGCAGTTTAAATATACAAGAGACCCAGTACTTC. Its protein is CASSLNIQETQYF.

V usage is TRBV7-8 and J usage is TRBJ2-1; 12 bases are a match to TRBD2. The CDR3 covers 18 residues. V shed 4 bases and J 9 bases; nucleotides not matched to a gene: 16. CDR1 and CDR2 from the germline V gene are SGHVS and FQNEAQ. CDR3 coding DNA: TGTGCCAGCAGCTCTTTTCGACTAGCGGGAGTGGGTAAGGGTGAGCAGTTCTTC. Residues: CASSSFRLAGVGKGEQFF. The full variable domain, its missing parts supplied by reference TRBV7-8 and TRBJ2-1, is GAGVSQSPRYKVAKRGQDVALRCDPISGHVSLFWYQQALGQGPEFLTYFQNEAQLDKSGLPSDRFFAERPEGSVSTLKIQRTQQEDSAVYLCASSSFRLAGVGKGEQFFGPGTRLTVL.

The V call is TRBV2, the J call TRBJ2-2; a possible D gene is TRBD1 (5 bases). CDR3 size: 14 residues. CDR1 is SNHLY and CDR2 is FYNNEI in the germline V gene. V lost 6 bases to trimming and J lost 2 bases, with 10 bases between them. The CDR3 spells CASRRQTNTGELFF. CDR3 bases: TGTGCCAGCAGGCGACAGACAAACACCGGGGAGCTGTTTTTT.